This T cell receptor (beta chain) is drawn from a study of blood T cell repertoires in COVID-19. Study at large: Both acute and convalescent COVID-19 samples were obtained from the United States, Italy and Spain. T cells, B-cell-depleted T cells, or PBMCs supplied cDNA or gDNA.

J gave up 0 bases and V 0 bases, and 6 bases lay outside the gene matches. Germline assignment: CDR1 SGHTA and CDR2 FQGNSA. The CDR3 totals 17 residues. Authors' processing steps: Amplification of reference gene primers provided the estimated nucleated cell counts. Clones were sequenced by immunoSEQ multiplex PCR, and TCRdb holds only the in-frame ones, with some missing. Clone size and the V and J calls come from that table; the DNA yielded D and trimming. The sample lists 15,000 to 20,000 clones, 88% occurring once. The TCR was taken from a man aged 35-49 years with active COVID-19. This chain connects TRBV7-2 to TRBJ2-3; TRBD1 aligns across 7 bases. The specimen sequenced was peripheral blood. The CDR3 DNA reads as TGTGCCAGCAGCTTAGCCGCCGGGACAGCTAGCACAGATACGCAGTATTTT. This gives the protein CASSLAAGTASTDTQYF.